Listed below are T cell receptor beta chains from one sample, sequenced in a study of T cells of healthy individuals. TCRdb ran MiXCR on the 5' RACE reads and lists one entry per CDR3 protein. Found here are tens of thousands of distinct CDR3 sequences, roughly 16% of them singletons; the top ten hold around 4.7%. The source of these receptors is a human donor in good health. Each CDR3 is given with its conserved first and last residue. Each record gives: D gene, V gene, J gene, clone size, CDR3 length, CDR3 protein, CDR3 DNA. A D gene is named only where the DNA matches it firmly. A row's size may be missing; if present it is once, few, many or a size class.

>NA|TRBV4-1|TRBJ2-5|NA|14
CASSQGQSQETQYF
TGCGCCAGCAGCCAAGGACAGAGCCAAGAGACCCAGTACTTC
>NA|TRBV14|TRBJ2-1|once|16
CASSQDLWDSYNEQFF
TGTGCCAGCAGCCAAGATCTGTGGGACTCCTACAATGAGCAGTTCTTC
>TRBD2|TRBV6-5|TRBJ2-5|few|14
CASSYVLGRETQYF
TGTGCCAGCAGTTATGTTCTCGGGAGGGAGACCCAGTACTTC
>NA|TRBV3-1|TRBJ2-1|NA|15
CASSPELRRGNEQFF
TGTGCCAGCAGCCCCGAGCTCCGCCGCGGGAATGAGCAGTTCTTC
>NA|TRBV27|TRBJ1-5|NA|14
CASSFAGGSQPQHF
TGTGCCAGCAGTTTCGCAGGAGGCAGTCAGCCCCAGCATTTT
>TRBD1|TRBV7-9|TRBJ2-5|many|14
CASSPGTEEGTQYF
TGTGCCAGCAGCCCCGGGACAGAAGAGGGGACCCAGTACTTC
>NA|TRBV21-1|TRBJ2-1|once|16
CASRMWGLASYNEQFF
TGTGCCAGCAGGATGTGGGGACTAGCGTCCTACAATGAGCAGTTCTTC
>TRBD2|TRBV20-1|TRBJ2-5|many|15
CSARRSGRAEETQYF
TGCAGTGCTAGACGTAGCGGGAGGGCGGAAGAGACCCAGTACTTC
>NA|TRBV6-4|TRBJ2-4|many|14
CASSGTGPKNIQYF
TGTGCCAGCAGTGGAACAGGGCCCAAAAACATTCAGTACTTC
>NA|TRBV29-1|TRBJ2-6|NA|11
CSAVLINVLTF
TGCAGCGCCGTACTGATCAACGTCCTGACTTTC
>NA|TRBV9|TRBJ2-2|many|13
CASSGQNTGELFF
TGTGCCAGCAGTGGACAGAACACCGGGGAGCTGTTTTTT
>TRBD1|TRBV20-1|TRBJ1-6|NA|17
CSARPSGLGQGNSPLHF
TGCAGTGCTAGACCCTCAGGGCTGGGACAGGGGAATTCACCCCTCCACTTT
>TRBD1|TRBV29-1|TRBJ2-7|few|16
CSVDQGQTGTPYEQYF
TGCAGCGTTGACCAAGGACAGACAGGGACCCCCTACGAGCAGTACTTC
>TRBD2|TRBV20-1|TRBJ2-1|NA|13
CSASGGTSGSTLF
TGCAGTGCTAGCGGGGGGACTAGCGGGAGTACGCTCTTC
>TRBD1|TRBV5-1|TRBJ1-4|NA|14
CASSPGTGNEKLFF
TGCGCCAGCAGCCCTGGGACAGGGAATGAAAAACTGTTTTTT
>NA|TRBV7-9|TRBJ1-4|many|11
CASSNSEKLFF
TGTGCCAGCAGCAACAGCGAAAAACTGTTTTTT
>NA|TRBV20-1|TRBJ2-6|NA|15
CSARGGGGGANVLTF
TGCAGTGCTAGAGGGGGAGGAGGTGGGGCCAACGTCCTGACTTTC
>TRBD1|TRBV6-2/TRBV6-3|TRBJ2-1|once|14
CASRGQTLYNEQFF
TGTGCCAGCAGGGGACAGACCTTATACAATGAGCAGTTCTTC
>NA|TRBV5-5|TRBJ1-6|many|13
CASSLGENSPLHF
TGTGCCAGCAGCTTGGGGGAAAATTCACCCCTCCACTTT
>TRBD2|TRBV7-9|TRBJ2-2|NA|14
CASSTVEAGEELFF
TGTGCCAGCAGCACCGTTGAAGCGGGGGAGGAGCTGTTTTTT
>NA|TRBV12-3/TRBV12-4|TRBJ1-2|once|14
CASSGRGRLYGYTF
TGTGCCAGCAGTGGTCGGGGGAGACTTTATGGCTACACCTTC
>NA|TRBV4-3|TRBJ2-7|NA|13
CASSQDASYEQYF
TGCGCCAGCAGCCAGGACGCCTCCTACGAGCAGTACTTC
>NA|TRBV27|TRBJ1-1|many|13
CASTSTLNTEAFF
TGTGCCAGCACATCCACTCTGAACACTGAAGCTTTCTTT
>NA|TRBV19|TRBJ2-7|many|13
CASKDREGYEQYF
TGTGCCAGTAAGGACAGGGAGGGGTACGAGCAGTACTTC
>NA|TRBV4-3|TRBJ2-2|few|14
CASSAGAGDGELFF
TGCGCCAGCAGCGCGGGGGCCGGTGACGGGGAGCTGTTTTTT
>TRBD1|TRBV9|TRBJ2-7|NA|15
CASSPSRTGGYEQYF
TGTGCCAGCAGCCCCTCACGGACAGGGGGCTACGAGCAGTACTTC
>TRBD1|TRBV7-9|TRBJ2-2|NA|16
CASSPGDRGRGGELFF
TGTGCCAGCAGCCCTGGGGACAGGGGGCGAGGCGGGGAGCTGTTTTTT
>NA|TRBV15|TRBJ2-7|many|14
CATSIGRGPYEQYF
TGTGCCACCAGCATAGGAAGGGGACCCTACGAGCAGTACTTC
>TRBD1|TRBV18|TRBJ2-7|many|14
CASSPRDRVSEQYF
TGTGCCAGCTCACCCCGGGACAGGGTAAGCGAGCAGTACTTC
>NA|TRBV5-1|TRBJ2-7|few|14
CASSLANRDYEQYF
TGCGCCAGCAGCTTGGCCAATAGGGACTACGAGCAGTACTTC
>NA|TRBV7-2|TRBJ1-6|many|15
CASSLRPEGSSPLHF
TGTGCCAGCAGCCTGAGGCCAGAAGGCAGTTCACCCCTCCACTTT
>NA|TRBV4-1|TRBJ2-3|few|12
CASSQGGDTQYF
TGCGCCAGCAGCCAAGGTGGAGATACGCAGTATTTT
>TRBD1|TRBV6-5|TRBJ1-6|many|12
CASSYRTGTLHF
TGTGCCAGCAGTTACAGGACAGGGACCCTCCACTTT
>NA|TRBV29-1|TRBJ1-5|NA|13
CSVMGDLKGPQHF
TGCAGCGTCATGGGGGACCTTAAAGGGCCCCAGCATTTT
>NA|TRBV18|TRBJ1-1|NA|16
CASLPGRTGRNTEAFF
TGTGCCAGCTTACCCGGTCGCACGGGGAGGAACACTGAAGCTTTCTTT
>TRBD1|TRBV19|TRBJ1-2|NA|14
CASSPQGLGHDYTF
TGTGCCAGTAGTCCACAGGGGTTGGGTCATGACTACACCTTC
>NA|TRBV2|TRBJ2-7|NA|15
CASSERRDWGYEQYF
TGTGCCAGCAGTGAAAGACGGGACTGGGGCTACGAGCAGTACTTC
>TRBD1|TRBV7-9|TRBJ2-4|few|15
CASSWGDRTLNIQYF
TGTGCCAGCAGCTGGGGGGACAGGACCTTAAACATTCAGTACTTC
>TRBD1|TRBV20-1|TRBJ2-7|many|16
CSARPSFGQVSYEQYF
TGCAGTGCTAGACCTTCCTTCGGACAGGTATCCTACGAGCAGTACTTC
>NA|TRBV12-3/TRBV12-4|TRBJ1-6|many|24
CASNQNPTGPSLYGPSSYNSPLHF
TGTGCCAGCAACCAAAATCCTACCGGGCCGTCGCTTTACGGGCCCAGCTCCTATAATTCACCCCTCCACTTT
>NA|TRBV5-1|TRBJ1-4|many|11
CASSGGEKLFF
TGCGCCAGCAGCGGCGGTGAAAAACTGTTTTTT
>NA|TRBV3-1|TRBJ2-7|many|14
CASSPPGHSYEQYF
TGTGCCAGCAGCCCTCCAGGTCACTCCTACGAGCAGTACTTC
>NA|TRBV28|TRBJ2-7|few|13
CASSLAGSYEQYF
TGTGCCAGCAGTTTGGCCGGGTCCTACGAGCAGTACTTC
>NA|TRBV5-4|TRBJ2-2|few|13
CASSPMTTGELFF
TGTGCCAGCAGCCCCATGACCACCGGGGAGCTGTTTTTT
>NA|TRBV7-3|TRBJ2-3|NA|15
CASSREGARGDTQYF
TGTGCCAGCAGTCGAGAGGGCGCCAGAGGGGATACGCAGTATTTT
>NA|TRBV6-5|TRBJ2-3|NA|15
CASSTLRAGTDTQYF
TGTGCCAGCAGCACCTTGAGGGCTGGCACAGATACGCAGTATTTT
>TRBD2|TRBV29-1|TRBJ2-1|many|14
CSVLAGGPTDEQFF
TGCAGCGTCCTAGCGGGGGGCCCAACTGATGAGCAGTTCTTC
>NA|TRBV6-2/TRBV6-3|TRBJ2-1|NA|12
CASTLGINEQFF
TGTGCCAGCACTTTAGGTATAAATGAGCAGTTCTTC
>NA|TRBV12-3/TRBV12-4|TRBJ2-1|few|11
CASSLLQGLVF
TGTGCCAGCAGTTTACTGCAGGGGTTGGTCTTC
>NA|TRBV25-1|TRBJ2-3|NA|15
CASSEPRQAADTQYF
TGTGCCAGCAGTGAGCCGCGACAGGCAGCAGATACGCAGTATTTT
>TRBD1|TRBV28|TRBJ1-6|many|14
CASTPPGQGSPLHF
TGTGCCAGCACCCCCCCCGGACAGGGGTCACCCCTCCACTTT
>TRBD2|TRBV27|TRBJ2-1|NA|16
CASTFRRGGGASEQFF
TGTGCCAGCACCTTTCGCCGGGGCGGGGGGGCTTCTGAGCAGTTCTTC
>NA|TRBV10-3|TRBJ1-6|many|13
CAISGGSDSPLHF
TGTGCCATCAGTGGAGGGTCGGATTCACCCCTCCACTTT
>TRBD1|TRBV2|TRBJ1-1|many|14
CASNEQGGETEAFF
TGTGCCAGCAACGAACAGGGGGGAGAAACTGAAGCTTTCTTT
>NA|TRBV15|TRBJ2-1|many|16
CATSRGIQGLGNEQFF
TGTGCCACCAGCAGAGGGATACAGGGATTGGGGAATGAGCAGTTCTTC
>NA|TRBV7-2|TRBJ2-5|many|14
CASSFGVYQETQYF
TGTGCCAGCAGCTTCGGTGTTTACCAAGAGACCCAGTACTTC
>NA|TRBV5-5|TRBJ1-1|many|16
CASSLAEEQGVTEAFF
TGTGCCAGCAGCTTGGCCGAGGAACAGGGTGTCACTGAAGCTTTCTTT
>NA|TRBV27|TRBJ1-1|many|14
CASSLAPMNTEAFF
TGTGCCAGCAGTCTAGCACCGATGAACACTGAAGCTTTCTTT
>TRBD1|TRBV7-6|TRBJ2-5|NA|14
CASSGTGVQETQYF
TGTGCCAGCAGCGGGACAGGGGTACAAGAGACCCAGTACTTC
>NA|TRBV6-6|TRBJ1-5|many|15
CASSSGGESNQPQHF
TGTGCCAGCAGTTCCGGGGGCGAGAGCAATCAGCCCCAGCATTTT